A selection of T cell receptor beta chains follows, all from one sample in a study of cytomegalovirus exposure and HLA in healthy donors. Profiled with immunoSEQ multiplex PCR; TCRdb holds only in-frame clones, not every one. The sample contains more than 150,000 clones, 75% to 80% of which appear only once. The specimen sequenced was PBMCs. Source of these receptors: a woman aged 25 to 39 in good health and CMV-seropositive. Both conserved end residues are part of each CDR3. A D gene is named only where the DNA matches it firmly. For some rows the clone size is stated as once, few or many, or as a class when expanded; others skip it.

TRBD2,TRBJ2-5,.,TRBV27,TGTGCCAGCAGTTTAACTAGCGGGAGGATCATTGAGACCCAGTACTTC,CASSLTSGRIIETQYF
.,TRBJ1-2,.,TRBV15,TGTGCCACCAGCAGGGGTGGCGGGTTTTATGGCTACACCTTC,CATSRGGGFYGYTF
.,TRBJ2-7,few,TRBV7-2,TGTGCCAGCAGCTCCACCTACGAGCAGTACTTC,CASSSTYEQYF
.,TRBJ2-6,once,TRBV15,TGTGCCACCAAGGGTTTCGAAGGGGCTGGGGCCAACGTCCTGACTTTC,CATKGFEGAGANVLTF
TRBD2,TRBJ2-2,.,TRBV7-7,TGTGCTAGCAGGTCTTCGGGACTAGCTAACACCGGGGAGCTGTTTTTT,CASRSSGLANTGELFF
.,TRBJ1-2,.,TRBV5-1,TGCGCCAGCAGCTTGGCCGTTTCGGCGGGGGACTTCTATGGCTACACCTTC,CASSLAVSAGDFYGYTF
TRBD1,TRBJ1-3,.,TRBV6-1,TGTGCCAGCAGTGCCATGGACAGGGAAGGAGGAAACACCATATATTTT,CASSAMDREGGNTIYF
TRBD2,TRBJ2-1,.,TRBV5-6,TGTGCCAGCAGCCCAAGACTAGCGGGGATCCTAGTTAACAATGAGCAGTTCTTC,CASSPRLAGILVNNEQFF
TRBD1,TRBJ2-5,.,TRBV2,TGTGCCAGCAGTGAGGGACAGTTCGGTCGAGGCGGGGAGACCCAGTACTTC,CASSEGQFGRGGETQYF
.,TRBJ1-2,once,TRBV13,TGTGCCAGCAGCCTTGGACAAGGGGTAAATGGCTACACCTTC,CASSLGQGVNGYTF
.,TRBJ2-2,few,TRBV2,TGTGCCAGCAAAATGGGCAGGGCGATGACCGGGGAGCTGTTTTTT,CASKMGRAMTGELFF
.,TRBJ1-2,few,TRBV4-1,TGCGCCAGCAGCCAAGGAGGCAGAGATTCCTATGGCTACACCTTC,CASSQGGRDSYGYTF
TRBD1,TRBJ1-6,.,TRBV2,TGTGCCAGCAGTGAAGAGAGGGGGCGTCGGAATTCACCCCTCCACTTT,CASSEERGRRNSPLHF
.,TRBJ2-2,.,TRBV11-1,TGTGCCAGCAGCTTAACCAGGGCGAGCACCGGGGAGCTGTTTTTT,CASSLTRASTGELFF
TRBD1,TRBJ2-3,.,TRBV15,TGTGCCACCAGCAGAGATCGCCGGACAGGCAGTAGCACAGATACGCAGTATTTT,CATSRDRRTGSSTDTQYF
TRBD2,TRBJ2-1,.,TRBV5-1,TGCGCCAGCAGCTCGGGACTAGCGGGAGTCGAGCAGTTCTTC,CASSSGLAGVEQFF
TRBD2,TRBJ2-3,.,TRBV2,TGTGCCAGCAGTATGCGGGTAACTAGCGGCACGCAGTATTTT,CASSMRVTSGTQYF
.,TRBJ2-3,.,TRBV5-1,TGCGCCAGCAGCCCCTCCCGCCGAGCTAGCACAGATACGCAGTATTTT,CASSPSRRASTDTQYF
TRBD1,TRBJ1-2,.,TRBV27,TGTGCCAGCAGTCGCAAACAGGGGGCTGGAGGCTACACCTTC,CASSRKQGAGGYTF
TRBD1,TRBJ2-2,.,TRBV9,TGTGCCAGCAGTCCCGGGACAGGGAAAACCGGGGAGCTGTTTTTT,CASSPGTGKTGELFF
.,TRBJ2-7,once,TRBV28,TGTGCCAGCAGTTTAGAGCGACTTCGGTCCTACGAGCAGTACTTC,CASSLERLRSYEQYF
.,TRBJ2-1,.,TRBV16,TGTGCCAGCACCCGAGGCAATGAGCAGTTCTTC,CASTRGNEQFF
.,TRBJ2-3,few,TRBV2,TGTGCCAGCCGCGGGGATACGCAGTATTTT,CASRGDTQYF
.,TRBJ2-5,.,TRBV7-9,TGTGCCAGCAGCTTTATTCCCGGGGGAGAGACCCAGTACTTC,CASSFIPGGETQYF
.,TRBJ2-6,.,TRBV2,TGTGCCAGCCGTGATATCGCGGCTGGGGCCAACGTCCTGACTTTC,CASRDIAAGANVLTF